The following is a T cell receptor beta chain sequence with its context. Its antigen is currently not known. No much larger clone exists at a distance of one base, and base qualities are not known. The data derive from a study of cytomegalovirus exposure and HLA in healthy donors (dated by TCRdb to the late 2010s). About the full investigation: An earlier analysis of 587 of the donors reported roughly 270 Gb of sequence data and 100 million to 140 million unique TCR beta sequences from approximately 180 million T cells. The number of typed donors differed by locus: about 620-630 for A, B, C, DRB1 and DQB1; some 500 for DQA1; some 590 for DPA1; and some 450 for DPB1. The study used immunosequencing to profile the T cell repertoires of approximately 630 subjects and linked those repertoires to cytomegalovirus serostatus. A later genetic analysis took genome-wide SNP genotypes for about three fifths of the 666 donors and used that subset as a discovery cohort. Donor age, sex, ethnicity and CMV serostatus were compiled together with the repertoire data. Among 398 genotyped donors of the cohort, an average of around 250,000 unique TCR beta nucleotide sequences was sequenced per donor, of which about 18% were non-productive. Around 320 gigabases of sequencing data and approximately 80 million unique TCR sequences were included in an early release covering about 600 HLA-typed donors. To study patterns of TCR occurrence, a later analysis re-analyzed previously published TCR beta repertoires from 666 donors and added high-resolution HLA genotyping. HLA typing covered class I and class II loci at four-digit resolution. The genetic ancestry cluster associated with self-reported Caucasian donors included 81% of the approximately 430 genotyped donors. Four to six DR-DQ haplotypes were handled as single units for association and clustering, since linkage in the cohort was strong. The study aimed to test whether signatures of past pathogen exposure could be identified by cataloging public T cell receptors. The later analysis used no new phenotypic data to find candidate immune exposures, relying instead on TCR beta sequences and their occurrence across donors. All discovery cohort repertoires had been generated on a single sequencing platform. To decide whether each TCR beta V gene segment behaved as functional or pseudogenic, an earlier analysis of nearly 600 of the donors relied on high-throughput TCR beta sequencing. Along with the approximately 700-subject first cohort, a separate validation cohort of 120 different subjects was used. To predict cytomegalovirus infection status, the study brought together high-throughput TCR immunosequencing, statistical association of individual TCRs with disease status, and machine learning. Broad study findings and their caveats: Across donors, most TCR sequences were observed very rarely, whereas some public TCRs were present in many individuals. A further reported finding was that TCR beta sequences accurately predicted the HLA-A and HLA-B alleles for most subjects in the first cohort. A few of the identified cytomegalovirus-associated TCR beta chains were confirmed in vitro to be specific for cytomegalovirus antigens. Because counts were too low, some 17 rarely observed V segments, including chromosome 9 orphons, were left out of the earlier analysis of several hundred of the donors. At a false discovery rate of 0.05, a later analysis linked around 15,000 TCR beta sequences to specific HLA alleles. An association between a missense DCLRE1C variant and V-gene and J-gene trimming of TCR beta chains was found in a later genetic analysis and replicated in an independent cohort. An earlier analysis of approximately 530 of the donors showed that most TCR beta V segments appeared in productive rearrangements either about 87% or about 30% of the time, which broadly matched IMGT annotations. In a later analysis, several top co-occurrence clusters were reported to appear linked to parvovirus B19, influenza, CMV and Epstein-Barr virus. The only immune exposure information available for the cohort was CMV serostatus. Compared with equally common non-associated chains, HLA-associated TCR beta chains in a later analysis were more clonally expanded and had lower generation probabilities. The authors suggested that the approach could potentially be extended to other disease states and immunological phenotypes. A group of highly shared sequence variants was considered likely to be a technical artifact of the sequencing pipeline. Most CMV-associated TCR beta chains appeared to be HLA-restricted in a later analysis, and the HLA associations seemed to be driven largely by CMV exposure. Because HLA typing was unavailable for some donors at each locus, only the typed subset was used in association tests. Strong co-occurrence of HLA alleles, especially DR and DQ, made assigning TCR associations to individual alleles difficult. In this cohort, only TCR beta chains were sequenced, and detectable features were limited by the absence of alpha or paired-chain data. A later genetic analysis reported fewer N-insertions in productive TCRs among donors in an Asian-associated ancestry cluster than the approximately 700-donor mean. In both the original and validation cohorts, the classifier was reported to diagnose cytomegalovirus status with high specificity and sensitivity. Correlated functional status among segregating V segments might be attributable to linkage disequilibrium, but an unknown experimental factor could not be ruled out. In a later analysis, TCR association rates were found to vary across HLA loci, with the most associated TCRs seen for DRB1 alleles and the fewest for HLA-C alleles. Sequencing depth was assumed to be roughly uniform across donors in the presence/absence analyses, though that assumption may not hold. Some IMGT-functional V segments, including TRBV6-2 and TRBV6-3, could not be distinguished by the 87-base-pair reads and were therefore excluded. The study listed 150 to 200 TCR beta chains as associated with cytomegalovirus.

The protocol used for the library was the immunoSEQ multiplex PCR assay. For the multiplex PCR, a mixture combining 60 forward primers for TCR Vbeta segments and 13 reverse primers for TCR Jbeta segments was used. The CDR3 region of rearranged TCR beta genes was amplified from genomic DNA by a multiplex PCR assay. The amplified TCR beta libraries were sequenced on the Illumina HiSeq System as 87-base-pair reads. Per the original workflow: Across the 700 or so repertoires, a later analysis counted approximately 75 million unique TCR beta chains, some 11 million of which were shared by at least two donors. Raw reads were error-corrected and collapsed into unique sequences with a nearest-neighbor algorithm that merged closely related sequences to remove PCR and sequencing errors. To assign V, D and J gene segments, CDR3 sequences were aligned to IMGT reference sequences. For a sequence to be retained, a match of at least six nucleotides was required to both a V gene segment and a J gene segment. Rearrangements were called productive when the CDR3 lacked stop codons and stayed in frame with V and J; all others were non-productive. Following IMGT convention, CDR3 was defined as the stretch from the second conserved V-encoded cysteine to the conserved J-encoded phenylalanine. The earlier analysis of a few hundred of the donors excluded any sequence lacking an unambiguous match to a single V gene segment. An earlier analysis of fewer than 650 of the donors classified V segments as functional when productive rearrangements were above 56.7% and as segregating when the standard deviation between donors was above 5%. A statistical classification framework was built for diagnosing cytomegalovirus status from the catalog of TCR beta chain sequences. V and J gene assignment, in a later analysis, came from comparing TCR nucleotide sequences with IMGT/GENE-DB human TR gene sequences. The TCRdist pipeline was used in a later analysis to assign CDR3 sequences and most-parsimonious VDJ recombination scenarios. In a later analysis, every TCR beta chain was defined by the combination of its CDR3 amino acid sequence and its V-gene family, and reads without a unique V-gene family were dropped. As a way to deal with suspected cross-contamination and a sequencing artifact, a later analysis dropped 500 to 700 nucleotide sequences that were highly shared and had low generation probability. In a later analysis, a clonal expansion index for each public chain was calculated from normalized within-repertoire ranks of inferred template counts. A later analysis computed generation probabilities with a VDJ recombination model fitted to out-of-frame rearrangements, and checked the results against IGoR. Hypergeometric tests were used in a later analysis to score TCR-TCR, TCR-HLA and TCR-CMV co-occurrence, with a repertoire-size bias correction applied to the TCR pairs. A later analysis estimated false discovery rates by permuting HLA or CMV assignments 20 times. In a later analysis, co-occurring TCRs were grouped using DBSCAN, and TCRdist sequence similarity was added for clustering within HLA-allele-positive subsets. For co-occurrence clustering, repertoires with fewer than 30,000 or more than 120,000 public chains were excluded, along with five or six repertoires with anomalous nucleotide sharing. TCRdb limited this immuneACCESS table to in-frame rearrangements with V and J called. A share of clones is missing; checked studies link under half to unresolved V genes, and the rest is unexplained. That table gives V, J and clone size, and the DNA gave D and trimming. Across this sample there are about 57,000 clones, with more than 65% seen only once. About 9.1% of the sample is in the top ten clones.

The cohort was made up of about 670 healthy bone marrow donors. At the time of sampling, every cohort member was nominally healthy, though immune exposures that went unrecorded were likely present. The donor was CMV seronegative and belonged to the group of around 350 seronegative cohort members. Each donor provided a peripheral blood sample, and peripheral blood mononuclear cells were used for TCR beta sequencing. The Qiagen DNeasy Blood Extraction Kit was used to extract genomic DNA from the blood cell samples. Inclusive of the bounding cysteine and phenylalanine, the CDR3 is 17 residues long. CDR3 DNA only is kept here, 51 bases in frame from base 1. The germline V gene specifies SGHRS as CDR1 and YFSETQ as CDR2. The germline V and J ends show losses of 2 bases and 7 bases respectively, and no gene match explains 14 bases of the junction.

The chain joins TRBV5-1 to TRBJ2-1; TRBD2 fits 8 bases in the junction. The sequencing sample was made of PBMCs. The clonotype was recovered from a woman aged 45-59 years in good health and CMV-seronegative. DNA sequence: TGCGCCAGCAGCTTTACCCTTAGCGGGGTAGGTGGAAATGAGCAGTTCTTC. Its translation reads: CASSFTLSGVGGNEQFF.